This TCR beta chain was sequenced for a study of early stage breast cancer tumors. Using immunoSEQ multiplex PCR, the repertoire was profiled, and TCRdb retains in-frame clones only, with some absent. The sample lists tens of thousands of clones; 60% to 85% were seen once. This CDR3 is 15 amino acids long. Germline V lookup: CDR1 MNHEY, CDR2 SVGAGI. Deletions cut 0 bases from V and 4 bases from J, with 12 bases between. This chain connects TRBV6-5 to TRBJ1-2; TRBD1 is a possible D gene (5 bases). Source material: blood. This clonotype originated in a person aged 55-75 years with breast cancer. The CDR3 coding sequence is TGTGCCAGCAGTTACTCTCAATCAGGGTCCTATGGCTACACCTTC. This codes for CASSYSQSGSYGYTF.